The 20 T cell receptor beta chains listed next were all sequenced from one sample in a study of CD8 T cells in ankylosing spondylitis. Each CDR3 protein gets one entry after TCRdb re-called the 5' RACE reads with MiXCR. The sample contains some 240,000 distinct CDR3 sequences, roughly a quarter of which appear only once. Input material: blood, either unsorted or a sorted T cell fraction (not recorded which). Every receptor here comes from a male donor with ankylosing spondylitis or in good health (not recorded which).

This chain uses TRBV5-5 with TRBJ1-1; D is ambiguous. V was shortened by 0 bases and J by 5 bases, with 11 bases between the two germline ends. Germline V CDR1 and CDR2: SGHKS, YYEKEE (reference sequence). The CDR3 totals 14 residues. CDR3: CASSLAGPWTEAFF. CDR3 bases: TGTGCCAGCAGCTTGGCCGGGCCGTGGACTGAAGCTTTCTTT.

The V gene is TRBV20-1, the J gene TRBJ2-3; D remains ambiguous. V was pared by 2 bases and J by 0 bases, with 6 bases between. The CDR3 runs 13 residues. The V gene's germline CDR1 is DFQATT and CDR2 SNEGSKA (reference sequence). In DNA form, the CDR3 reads TGCAGTGCTAGATATACAAGCACAGATACGCAGTATTTT. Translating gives CSARYTSTDTQYF.

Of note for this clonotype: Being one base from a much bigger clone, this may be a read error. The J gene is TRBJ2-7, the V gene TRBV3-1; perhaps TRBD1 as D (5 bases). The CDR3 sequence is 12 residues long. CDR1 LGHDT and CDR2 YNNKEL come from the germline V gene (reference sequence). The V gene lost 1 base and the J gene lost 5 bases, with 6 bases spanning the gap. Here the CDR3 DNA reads TGTGCCAGCAGCCAAGGGGGCCACGAGCAGTACTTC. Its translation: CASSQGGHEQYF.

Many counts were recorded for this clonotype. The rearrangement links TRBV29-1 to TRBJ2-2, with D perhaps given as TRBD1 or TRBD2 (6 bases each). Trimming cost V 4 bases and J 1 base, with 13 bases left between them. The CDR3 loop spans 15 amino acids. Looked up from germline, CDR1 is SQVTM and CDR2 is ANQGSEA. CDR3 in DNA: TGCAGCGTTGGAGTGGGGGGACAGAACACCGGGGAGCTGTTTTTT. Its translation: CSVGVGGQNTGELFF.

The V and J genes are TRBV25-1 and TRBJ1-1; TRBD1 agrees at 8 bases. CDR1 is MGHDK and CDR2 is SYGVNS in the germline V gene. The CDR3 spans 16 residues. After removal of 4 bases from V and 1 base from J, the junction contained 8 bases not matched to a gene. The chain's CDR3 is CASSAPPGQANTEAFF. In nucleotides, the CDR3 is TGTGCCAGCAGTGCCCCCCCGGGACAGGCGAACACTGAAGCTTTCTTT.

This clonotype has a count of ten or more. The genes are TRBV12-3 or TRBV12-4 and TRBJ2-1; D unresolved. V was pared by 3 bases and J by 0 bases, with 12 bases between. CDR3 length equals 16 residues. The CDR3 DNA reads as TGTGCCAGCAGTTTGTCTCAGTCGAGCTCCTACAATGAGCAGTTCTTC. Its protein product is CASSLSQSSSYNEQFF.

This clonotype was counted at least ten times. Here the CDR3 DNA reads TGCAGTGCTATTGGACAGCGCTATGGCTACACCTTC. Translating gives CSAIGQRYGYTF. This chain connects TRBV20-1 to TRBJ1-2; D may be TRBD1 (6 bases). Trimming removed 4 bases from V and 4 bases from J, with 10 bases in between. Germline lookup yields CDR1 DFQATT and CDR2 SNEGSKA (reference sequence). This CDR3 has 12 residues.

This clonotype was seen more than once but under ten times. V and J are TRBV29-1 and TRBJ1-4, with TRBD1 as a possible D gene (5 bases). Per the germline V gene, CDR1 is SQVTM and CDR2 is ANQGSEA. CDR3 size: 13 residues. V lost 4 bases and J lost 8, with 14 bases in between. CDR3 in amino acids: CSVGAGRREKLFF. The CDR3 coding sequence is TGCAGCGTTGGCGCAGGGAGGAGAGAAAAACTGTTTTTT.

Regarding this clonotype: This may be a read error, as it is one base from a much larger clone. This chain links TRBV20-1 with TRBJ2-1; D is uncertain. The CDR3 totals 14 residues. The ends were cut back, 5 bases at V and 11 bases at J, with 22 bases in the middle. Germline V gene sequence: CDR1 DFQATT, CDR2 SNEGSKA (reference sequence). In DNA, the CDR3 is TGCAGTGCTCCTCTCTCCGGGCCCTCTCCGAAGCAGTTCTTC. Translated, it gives CSAPLSGPSPKQFF.

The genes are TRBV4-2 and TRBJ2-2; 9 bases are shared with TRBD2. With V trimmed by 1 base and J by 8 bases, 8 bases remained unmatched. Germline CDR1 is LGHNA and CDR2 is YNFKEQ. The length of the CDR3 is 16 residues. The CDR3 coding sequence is TGTGCCAGCAGCCAAGGGGCTAGCGGGGTGAGGGGGGAGCTGTTTTTT. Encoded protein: CASSQGASGVRGELFF.

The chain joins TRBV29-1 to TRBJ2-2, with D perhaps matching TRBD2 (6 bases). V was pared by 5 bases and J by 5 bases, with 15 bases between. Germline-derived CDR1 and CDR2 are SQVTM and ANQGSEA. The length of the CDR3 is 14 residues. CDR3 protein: CSVFSGALTGELFF. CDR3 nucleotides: TGCAGCGTTTTCTCGGGAGCTCTAACCGGGGAGCTGTTTTTT.

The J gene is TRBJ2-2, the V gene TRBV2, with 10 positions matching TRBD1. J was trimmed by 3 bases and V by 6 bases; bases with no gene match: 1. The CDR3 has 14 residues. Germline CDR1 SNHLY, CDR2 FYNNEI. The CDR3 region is CASRDRGYTGELFF. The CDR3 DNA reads TGTGCCAGCAGGGACAGGGGGTACACCGGGGAGCTGTTTTTT. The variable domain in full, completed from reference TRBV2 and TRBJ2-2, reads EPEVTQTPSHQVTQMGQEVILRCVPISNHLYFYWYRQILGQKVEFLVSFYNNEISEKSEIFDDQFSVERPDGSNFTLKIRSTKLEDSAMYFCASRDRGYTGELFFGEGSRLTVL.

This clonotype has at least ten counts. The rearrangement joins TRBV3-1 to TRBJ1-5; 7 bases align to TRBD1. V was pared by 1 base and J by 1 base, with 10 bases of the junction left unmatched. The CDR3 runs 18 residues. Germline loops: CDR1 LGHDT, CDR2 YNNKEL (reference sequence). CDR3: CASSQGSPGQTSNQPQHF. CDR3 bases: TGTGCCAGCAGCCAAGGGTCACCGGGACAGACCAGCAATCAGCCCCAGCATTTT.

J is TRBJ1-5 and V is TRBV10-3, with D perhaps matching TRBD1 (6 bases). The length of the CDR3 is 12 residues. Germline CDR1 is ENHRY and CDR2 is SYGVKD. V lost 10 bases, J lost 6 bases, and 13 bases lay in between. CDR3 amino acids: CASRGFSQPQHF. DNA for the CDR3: TGTGCCAGCAGGGGTTTTAGTCAGCCCCAGCATTTT.

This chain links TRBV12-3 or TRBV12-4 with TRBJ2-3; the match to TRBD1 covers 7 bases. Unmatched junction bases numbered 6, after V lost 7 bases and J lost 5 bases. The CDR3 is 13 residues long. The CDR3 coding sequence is TGTGCCAGCAAATGGGGGACAGAAGATACGCAGTATTTT. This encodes CASKWGTEDTQYF.

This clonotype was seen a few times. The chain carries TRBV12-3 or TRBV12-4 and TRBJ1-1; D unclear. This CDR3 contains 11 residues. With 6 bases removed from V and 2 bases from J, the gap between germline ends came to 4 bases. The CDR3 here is CASRINTEAFF. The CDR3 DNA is TGTGCCAGCAGGATTAACACTGAAGCTTTCTTT.

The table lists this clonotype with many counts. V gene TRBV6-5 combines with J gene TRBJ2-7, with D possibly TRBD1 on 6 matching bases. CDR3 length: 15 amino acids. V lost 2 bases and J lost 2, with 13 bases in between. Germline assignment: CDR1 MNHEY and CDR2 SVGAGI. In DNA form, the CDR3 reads TGTGCCAGCAGTTACATCACGGACAGTACCTACGAGCAGTACTTC. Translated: CASSYITDSTYEQYF.

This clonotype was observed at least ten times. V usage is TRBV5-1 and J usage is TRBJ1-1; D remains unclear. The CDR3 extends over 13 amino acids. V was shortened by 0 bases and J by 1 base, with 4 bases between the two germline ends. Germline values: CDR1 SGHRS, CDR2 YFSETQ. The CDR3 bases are TGCGCCAGCAGCTTGGGTTCGAACACTGAAGCTTTCTTT. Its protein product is CASSLGSNTEAFF. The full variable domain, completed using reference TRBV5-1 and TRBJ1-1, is KAGVTQTPRYLIKTRGQQVTLSCSPISGHRSVSWYQQTPGQGLQFLFEYFSETQRNKGNFPGRFSGRQFSNSRSEMNVSTLELGDSALYLCASSLGSNTEAFFGQGTRLTVV.

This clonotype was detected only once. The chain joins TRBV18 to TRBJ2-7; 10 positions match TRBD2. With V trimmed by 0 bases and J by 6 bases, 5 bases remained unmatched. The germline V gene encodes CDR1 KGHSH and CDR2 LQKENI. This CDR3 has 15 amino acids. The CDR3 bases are TGTGCCAGCTCACCACCTACTAGCGGGGTGGGCGAGCAGTACTTC. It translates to CASSPPTSGVGEQYF.

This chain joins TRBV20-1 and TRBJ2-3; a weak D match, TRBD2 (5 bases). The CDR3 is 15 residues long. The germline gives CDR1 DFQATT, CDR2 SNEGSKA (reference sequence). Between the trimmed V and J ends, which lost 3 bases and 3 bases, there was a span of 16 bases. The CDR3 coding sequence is TGCAGTGCTAGCGAAATGGTGACTATTACAGATACGCAGTATTTT. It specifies CSASEMVTITDTQYF.